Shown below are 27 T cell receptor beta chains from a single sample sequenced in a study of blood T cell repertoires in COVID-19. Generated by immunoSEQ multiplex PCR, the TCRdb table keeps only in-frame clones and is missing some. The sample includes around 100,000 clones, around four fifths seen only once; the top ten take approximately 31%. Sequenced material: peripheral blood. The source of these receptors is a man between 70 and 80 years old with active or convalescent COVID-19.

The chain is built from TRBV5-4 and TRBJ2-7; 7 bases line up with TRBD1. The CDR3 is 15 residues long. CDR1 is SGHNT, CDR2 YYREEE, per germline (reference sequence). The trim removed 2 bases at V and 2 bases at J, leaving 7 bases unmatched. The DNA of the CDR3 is TGTGCCAGCAGCTTAGGGACAGCCCGTACCTACGAGCAGTACTTC. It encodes CASSLGTARTYEQYF.

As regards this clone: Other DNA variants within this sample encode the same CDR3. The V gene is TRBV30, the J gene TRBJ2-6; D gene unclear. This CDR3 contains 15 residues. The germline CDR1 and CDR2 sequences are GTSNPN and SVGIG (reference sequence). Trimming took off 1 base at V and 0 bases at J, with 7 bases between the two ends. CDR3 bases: TGTGCCTGGAGTGAACAGATCTCTGGGGCCAACGTCCTGACTTTC. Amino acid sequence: CAWSEQISGANVLTF.

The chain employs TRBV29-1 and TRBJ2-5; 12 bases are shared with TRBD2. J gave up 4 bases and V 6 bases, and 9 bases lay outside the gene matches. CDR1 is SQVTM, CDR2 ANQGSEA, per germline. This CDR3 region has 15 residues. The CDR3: CSVYKTSGRGETQYF. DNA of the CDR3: TGCAGCGTCTACAAGACTAGCGGGAGAGGAGAGACCCAGTACTTC.

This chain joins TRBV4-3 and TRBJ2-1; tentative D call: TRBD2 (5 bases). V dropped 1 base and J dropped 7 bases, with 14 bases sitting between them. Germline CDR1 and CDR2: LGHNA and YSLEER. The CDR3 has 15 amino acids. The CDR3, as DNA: TGCGCCAGCAGCCAAGGACTAACCCTGGGGAATGAGCAGTTCTTC. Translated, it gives CASSQGLTLGNEQFF.

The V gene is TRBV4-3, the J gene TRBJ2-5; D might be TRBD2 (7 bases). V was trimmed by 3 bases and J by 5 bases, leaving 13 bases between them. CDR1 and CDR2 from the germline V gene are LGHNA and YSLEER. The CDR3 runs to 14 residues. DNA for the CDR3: TGCGCCAGCAGCCAGAGGGGGGGACGGGAGACCCAGTACTTC. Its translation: CASSQRGGRETQYF.

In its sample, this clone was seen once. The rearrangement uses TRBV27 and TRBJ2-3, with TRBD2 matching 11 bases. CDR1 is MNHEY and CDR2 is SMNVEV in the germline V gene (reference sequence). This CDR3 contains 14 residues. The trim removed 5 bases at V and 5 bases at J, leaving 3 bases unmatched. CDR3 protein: CASSAGTSGDTQYF. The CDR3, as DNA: TGTGCCAGCAGTGCCGGGACTAGCGGAGATACGCAGTATTTT.

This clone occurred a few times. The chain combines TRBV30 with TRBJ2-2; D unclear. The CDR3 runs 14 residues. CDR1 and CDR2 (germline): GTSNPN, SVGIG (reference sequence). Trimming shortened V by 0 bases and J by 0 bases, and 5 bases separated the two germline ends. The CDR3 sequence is CAWSVRANTGELFF. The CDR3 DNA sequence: TGTGCCTGGAGTGTACGGGCGAACACCGGGGAGCTGTTTTTT.

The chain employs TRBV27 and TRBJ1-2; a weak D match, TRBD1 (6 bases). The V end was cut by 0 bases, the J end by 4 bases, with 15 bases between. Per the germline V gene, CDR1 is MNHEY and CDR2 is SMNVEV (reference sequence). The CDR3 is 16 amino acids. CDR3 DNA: TGTGCCAGCAGTTTATCGGGGGGGCGGATTCTCTATGGCTACACCTTC. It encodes CASSLSGGRILYGYTF.

The CDR3, as DNA: TGTGCCAGCAGCTCCTTCGACAGGAGCTCCTACGAGCAGTACTTC. Translation gives CASSSFDRSSYEQYF. The chain carries TRBV11-2 and TRBJ2-7; maybe TRBD1 (6 bases). The CDR3 is 15 residues long. Germline assignment: CDR1 SGHAT and CDR2 FQNNGV. V lost 4 bases, J lost 0 bases, and 13 bases lay in between.

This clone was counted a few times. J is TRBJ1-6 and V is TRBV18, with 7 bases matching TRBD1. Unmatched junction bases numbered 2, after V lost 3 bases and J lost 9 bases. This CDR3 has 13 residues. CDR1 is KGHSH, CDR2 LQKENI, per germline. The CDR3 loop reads CASSPTGSSPLHF. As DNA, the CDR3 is TGTGCCAGCTCACCGACAGGGAGTTCACCCCTCCACTTT.

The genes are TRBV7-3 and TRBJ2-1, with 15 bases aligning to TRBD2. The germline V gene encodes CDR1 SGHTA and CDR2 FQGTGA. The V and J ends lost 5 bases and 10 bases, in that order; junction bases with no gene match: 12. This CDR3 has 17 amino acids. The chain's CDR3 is CASSPLGGLAGGQEQFF. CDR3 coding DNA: TGTGCCAGCAGCCCTCTTGGGGGACTAGCGGGGGGTCAAGAGCAGTTCTTC.

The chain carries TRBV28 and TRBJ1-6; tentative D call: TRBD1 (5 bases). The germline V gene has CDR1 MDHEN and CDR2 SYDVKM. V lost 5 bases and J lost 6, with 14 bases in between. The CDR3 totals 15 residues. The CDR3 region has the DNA TGTGCCAGCAGTCTCTCGCAGGGTGGTAATTCACCCCTCCACTTT. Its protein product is CASSLSQGGNSPLHF.

This chain's CDR3 is CASSPGSAGGTDTQYF. CDR3 coding DNA: TGTGCCAGCTCACCAGGCTCAGCGGGGGGGACAGATACGCAGTATTTT. The chain is built from TRBV18 and TRBJ2-3; 10 nucleotides line up with TRBD2. Germline assignment: CDR1 KGHSH and CDR2 LQKENI. V was clipped by 2 bases and J by 3 bases; unmatched bases: 5. The CDR3 has 16 amino acids. Variable domain in full (rest from reference TRBV18 and TRBJ2-3): NAGVMQNPRHLVRRRGQEARLRCSPMKGHSHVYWYRQLPEEGLKFMVYLQKENIIDESGMPKERFSAEFPKEGPSILRIQQVVRGDSAAYFCASSPGSAGGTDTQYFGPGTRLTVL.

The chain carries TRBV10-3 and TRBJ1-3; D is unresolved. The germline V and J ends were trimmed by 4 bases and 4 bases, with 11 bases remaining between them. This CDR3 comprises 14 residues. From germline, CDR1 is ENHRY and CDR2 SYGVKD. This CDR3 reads CAISASGYGNTIYF. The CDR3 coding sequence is TGTGCCATCAGTGCCTCGGGGTACGGAAACACCATATATTTT.

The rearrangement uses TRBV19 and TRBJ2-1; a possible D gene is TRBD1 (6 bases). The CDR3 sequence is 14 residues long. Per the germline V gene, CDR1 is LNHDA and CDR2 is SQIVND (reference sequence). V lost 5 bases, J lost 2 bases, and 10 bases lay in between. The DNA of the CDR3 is TGTGCCAGTAGTGTCGGACAGACCTACAATGAGCAGTTCTTC. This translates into CASSVGQTYNEQFF.

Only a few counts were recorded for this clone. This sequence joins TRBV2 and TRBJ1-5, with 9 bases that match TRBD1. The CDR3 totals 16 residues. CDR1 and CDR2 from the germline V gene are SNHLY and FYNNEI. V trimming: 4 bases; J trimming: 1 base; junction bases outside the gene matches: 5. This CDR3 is CASSAPGQGSNQPQHF. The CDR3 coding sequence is TGTGCCAGCAGTGCCCCTGGACAGGGGAGCAATCAGCCCCAGCATTTT.

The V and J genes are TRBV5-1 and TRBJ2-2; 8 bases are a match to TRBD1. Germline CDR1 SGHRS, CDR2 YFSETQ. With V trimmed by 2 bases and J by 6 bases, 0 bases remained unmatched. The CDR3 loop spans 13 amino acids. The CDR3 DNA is TGCGCCAGCAGCTTACAGGGGGCCGGGGAGCTGTTTTTT. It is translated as CASSLQGAGELFF. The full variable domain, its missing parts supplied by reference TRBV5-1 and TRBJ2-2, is KAGVTQTPRYLIKTRGQQVTLSCSPISGHRSVSWYQQTPGQGLQFLFEYFSETQRNKGNFPGRFSGRQFSNSRSEMNVSTLELGDSALYLCASSLQGAGELFFGEGSRLTVL.

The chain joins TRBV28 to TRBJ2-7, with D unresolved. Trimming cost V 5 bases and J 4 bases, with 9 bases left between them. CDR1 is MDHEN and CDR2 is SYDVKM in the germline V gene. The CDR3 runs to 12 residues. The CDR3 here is CASSGQPYEQYF. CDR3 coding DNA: TGTGCCAGCAGTGGGCAACCTTACGAGCAGTACTTC.

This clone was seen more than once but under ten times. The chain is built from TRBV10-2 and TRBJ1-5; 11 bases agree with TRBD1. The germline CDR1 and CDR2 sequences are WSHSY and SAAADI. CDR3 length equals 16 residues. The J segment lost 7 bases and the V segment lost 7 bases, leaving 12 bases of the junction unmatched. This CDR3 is CASTPAPDRGRQPQHF. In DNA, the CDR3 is TGCGCCAGCACCCCCGCCCCGGACAGGGGGCGGCAGCCCCAGCATTTT.

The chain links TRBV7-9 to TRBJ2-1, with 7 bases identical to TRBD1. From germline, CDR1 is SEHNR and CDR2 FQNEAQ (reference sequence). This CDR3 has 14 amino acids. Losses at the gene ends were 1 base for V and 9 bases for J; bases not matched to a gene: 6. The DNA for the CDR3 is TGTGCCAGCAGCTTAGGTCAGGGGGTGGGTGAGCAGTTCTTC. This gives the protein CASSLGQGVGEQFF.

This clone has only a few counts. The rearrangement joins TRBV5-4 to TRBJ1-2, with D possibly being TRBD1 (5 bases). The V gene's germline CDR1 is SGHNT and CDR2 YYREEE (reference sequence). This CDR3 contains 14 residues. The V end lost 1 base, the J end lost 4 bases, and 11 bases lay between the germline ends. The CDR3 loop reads CASSLRAGLYGYTF. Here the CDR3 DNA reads TGTGCCAGCAGCTTGCGTGCAGGGCTCTATGGCTACACCTTC.

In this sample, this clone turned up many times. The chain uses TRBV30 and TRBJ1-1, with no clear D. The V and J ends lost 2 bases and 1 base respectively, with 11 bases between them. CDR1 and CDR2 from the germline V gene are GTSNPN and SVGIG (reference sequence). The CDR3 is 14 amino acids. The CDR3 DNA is TGTGCCTGGAGTCGCGGGGTATCGAACACTGAAGCTTTCTTT. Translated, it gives CAWSRGVSNTEAFF.

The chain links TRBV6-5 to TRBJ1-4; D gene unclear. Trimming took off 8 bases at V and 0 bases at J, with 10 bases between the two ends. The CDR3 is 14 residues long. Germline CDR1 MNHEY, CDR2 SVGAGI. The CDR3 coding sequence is TGTGCCAGCTCCCCCTCGGCAACTAATGAAAAACTGTTTTTT. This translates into CASSPSATNEKLFF.

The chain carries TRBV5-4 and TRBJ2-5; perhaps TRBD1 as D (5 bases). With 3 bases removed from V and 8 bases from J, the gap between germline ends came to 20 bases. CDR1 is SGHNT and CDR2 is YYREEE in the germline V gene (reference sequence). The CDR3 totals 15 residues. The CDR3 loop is CASSYDLRLGETQYF. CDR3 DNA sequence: TGTGCCAGCAGCTACGACCTCAGGTTAGGGGAAACCCAGTACTTC.

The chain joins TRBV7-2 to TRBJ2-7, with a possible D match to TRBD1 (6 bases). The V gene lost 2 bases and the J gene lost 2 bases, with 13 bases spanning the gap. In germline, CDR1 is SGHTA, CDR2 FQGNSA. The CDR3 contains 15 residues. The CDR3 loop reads CASSLNGDNAYEQYF. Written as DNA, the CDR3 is TGTGCCAGCAGCTTAAATGGGGACAACGCCTACGAGCAGTACTTC. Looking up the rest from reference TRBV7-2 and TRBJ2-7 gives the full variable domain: GAGVSQSPSNKVTEKGKDVELRCDPISGHTALYWYRQSLGQGLEFLIYFQGNSAPDKSGLPSDRFSAERTGGSVSTLTIQRTQQEDSAVYLCASSLNGDNAYEQYFGPGTRLTVT.

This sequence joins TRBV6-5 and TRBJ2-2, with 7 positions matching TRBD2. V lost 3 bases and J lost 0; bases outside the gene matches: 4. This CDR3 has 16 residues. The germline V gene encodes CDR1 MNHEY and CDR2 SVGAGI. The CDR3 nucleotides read TGTGCCAGCAGTTATCTAGCGGAGGCGAACACCGGGGAGCTGTTTTTT. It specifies CASSYLAEANTGELFF.

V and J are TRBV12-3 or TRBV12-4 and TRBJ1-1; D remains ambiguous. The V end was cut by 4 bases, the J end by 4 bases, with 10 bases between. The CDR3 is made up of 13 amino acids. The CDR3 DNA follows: TGTGCCAGCAGTTCCGGGAGTCGCACTGAAGCTTTCTTT. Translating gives CASSSGSRTEAFF.